The clone carrying this T cell receptor (beta chain) was detected only a few times. The sample is drawn from a study of blood T cells in healthy people across ages. Using a J-beta primer mix together with a sample-barcoded 5' primer, a second PCR was run for roughly 6 to 12 cycles. TCRdb passed the 5' RACE reads through MiXCR, listing each CDR3 protein once. Among roughly 1,100,000 distinct CDR3 sequences listed, about 23% were seen once. Between the trimmed V and J ends, which lost 7 bases and 7 bases, there was a span of 14 bases. Germline-derived CDR1 and CDR2 are LNHDA and SQIVND (reference sequence). The CDR3 totals 13 residues. These records were also assigned to another study, of T cells of mothers and their children.

This TCR was recovered from a girl aged 2 to 9 in good health. Sequenced material: blood. This rearrangement joins TRBV19 to TRBJ2-1; maybe TRBD1 (5 bases). CDR3 region: CASTLGPGNEQFF. The CDR3 bases are TGTGCCAGTACCCTGGGTCCAGGGAATGAGCAGTTCTTC.